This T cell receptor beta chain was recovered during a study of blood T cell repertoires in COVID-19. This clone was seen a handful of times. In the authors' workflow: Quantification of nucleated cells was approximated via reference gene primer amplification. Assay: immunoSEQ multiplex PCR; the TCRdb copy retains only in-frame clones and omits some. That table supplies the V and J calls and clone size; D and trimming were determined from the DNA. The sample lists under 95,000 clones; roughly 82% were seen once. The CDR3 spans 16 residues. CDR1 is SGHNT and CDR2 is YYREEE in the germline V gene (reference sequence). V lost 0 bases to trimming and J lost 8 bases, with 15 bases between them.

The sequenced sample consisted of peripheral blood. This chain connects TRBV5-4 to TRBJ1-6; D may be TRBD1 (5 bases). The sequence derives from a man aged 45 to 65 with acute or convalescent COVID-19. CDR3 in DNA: TGTGCCAGCAGCTTGGGAGGAGGGGTAGGGCATTCACCCCTCCACTTT. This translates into CASSLGGGVGHSPLHF.